This is a list of T cell receptor beta chains from one sample in a study of cytomegalovirus exposure and HLA in healthy donors. Data came from immunoSEQ multiplex PCR; TCRdb stores just in-frame clones and leaves some out. The profile shows some 150,000 clones, about 64% of them singletons. Sequences were obtained from PBMCs. These receptors were obtained from a man in his sixties in good health and CMV-seronegative. Both conserved end residues are part of each CDR3. A D gene is named only where the DNA matches it firmly. Clone size is stated in some rows and not others, as once, few, many or a class when expanded.

TRBJ2-7 | few | NA | 13 | TRBV11-2 | TGTGCCAGCAGCTTAGAGGCAGGGTGGCAGCAGTACTTC | CASSLEAGWQQYF
TRBJ2-7 | NA | NA | 17 | TRBV7-8 | TGTGCCAGCAGCTTATCCCCGTTGCGGAGGGCCTCCTACGAGCAGTACTTC | CASSLSPLRRASYEQYF
TRBJ2-2 | NA | NA | 16 | TRBV7-3 | TGTGCCAGCAGCTTAAACGGGCGGGGGAACACCGGGGAGCTGTTTTTT | CASSLNGRGNTGELFF
TRBJ2-3 | few | NA | 12 | TRBV5-1 | TGCGCCAGCAGCTCTAACACAGATACGCAGTATTTT | CASSSNTDTQYF
TRBJ2-5 | NA | NA | 14 | TRBV13 | TGTGCCAGCAGCCCGAGACAGGTTCGGGAGACCCAGTACTTC | CASSPRQVRETQYF
TRBJ2-7 | NA | TRBD2 | 14 | TRBV6-4 | TGTGCCAGCAGCAGACTAGCGGGAGTCGGTGAGCAGTACTTC | CASSRLAGVGEQYF
TRBJ1-1 | NA | NA | 14 | TRBV19 | TGTGCCAGTAGGTCTGATGGGCAGAACACTGAAGCTTTCTTT | CASRSDGQNTEAFF
TRBJ2-2 | few | NA | 14 | TRBV5-1 | TGCGCCAGCCTGTCGACCGGAGGCACCGGGGAGCTGTTTTTT | CASLSTGGTGELFF
TRBJ1-4 | once | NA | 16 | TRBV2 | TGTGCCAGCAGTGTAAGACAGCTGGGCACTAATGAAAAACTGTTTTTT | CASSVRQLGTNEKLFF
TRBJ2-7 | NA | TRBD1 | 16 | TRBV5-1 | TGCGCCAGCAGCTTGGCCGTTACAGGGGCTACCTACGAGCAGTACTTC | CASSLAVTGATYEQYF
TRBJ1-1 | NA | NA | 14 | TRBV5-4 | TGTGCCAGCAGTCTCACAGGCCGGAACACTGAAGCTTTCTTT | CASSLTGRNTEAFF
TRBJ1-2 | NA | NA | 14 | TRBV5-6 | TGTGCCAGCAGCTTGGAGGGCCAGGGATATGGCTACACCTTC | CASSLEGQGYGYTF
TRBJ2-1 | NA | NA | 12 | TRBV29-1 | TGCAGCGTTGCAGGGTCGTACAATGAGCAGTTCTTC | CSVAGSYNEQFF
TRBJ2-7 | NA | NA | 13 | TRBV5-6 | TGTGCCAGCAGCTTCACAGGAGCCTACGAGCAGTACTTC | CASSFTGAYEQYF
TRBJ1-1 | few | NA | 16 | TRBV19 | TGTGCCAGTAATATGGGGGCGGACGGTTGGGTCACTGAAGCTTTCTTT | CASNMGADGWVTEAFF
TRBJ2-5 | few | NA | 11 | TRBV20-1 | TGCAGTGCTTCCTTCCAAGAGACCCAGTACTTC | CSASFQETQYF
TRBJ2-7 | NA | NA | 12 | TRBV11-1 | TGTGCCAGCAATAACAGGAACTACGAGCAGTACTTC | CASNNRNYEQYF
TRBJ1-1 | NA | NA | 13 | TRBV7-2 | TGTGCCAGCAGCTTTCCGTTGTCAGCTGAAGCTTTCTTT | CASSFPLSAEAFF
TRBJ2-7 | NA | NA | 14 | TRBV23-1 | TGCGCCAGCAGTTACAGCTATACCGCCTACGAGCAGTACTTC | CASSYSYTAYEQYF
TRBJ1-1 | NA | NA | 14 | TRBV9 | TGTGCCAGCAGCGGGGGACTGCCGAACACTGAAGCTTTCTTT | CASSGGLPNTEAFF
TRBJ2-5 | NA | NA | 15 | TRBV6-5 | TGTGCCAGCAGCAATCGAGTGGGGCAGCAAGAGACCCAGTACTTC | CASSNRVGQQETQYF
TRBJ1-1 | NA | NA | 14 | TRBV9 | TGTGCCAGCAGCGCAACGCCAGAGAACACTGAAGCTTTCTTT | CASSATPENTEAFF
TRBJ1-3 | NA | NA | 14 | TRBV4-2 | TGTGCCAGCAGCCAAGGAGCAGGGGTAAACACCATATATTTT | CASSQGAGVNTIYF
TRBJ1-2 | few | NA | 12 | TRBV7-9 | TGTGCCAGCAGCTTTACAAGCTATGGCTACACCTTC | CASSFTSYGYTF
TRBJ1-4 | few | TRBD1 | 16 | TRBV27 | TGTGCCAGCAGTCCCGGGGGCAGGGGGCGGTTGGAAAAACTGTTTTTT | CASSPGGRGRLEKLFF
TRBJ2-7 | NA | TRBD2 | 14 | TRBV2 | TGTGCCAGCATTCCGGGACTAGGTACCGAGGGGCAGTACTTC | CASIPGLGTEGQYF
TRBJ1-3 | NA | NA | 19 | TRBV5-8 | TGTGCCAGCAGCCATAGGGGTCCTACCCAGGGCCGCTCTGGAAACACCATATATTTT | CASSHRGPTQGRSGNTIYF
TRBJ1-1 | NA | TRBD1 | 14 | TRBV30 | TGTGCCTGGAGTACAGGGGGCGGTAACACTGAAGCTTTCTTT | CAWSTGGGNTEAFF
TRBJ2-1 | NA | TRBD2 | 16 | TRBV5-1 | TGCGCCAGCAGCTTGGGGCGACTAGCGGGCTACAATGAGCAGTTCTTC | CASSLGRLAGYNEQFF
TRBJ2-3 | NA | TRBD2 | 16 | TRBV30 | TGTGCCTGGAGTACCCCGGCTAGCGGGGCCACAGATACGCAGTATTTT | CAWSTPASGATDTQYF
TRBJ2-1 | NA | TRBD2 | 15 | TRBV30 | TGTGCCTGGAGTGCCCGGACTAGCGGGAGGAATGAGCAGTTCTTC | CAWSARTSGRNEQFF
TRBJ2-3 | NA | TRBD2 | 15 | TRBV5-1 | TGCGCCAGCAGCTTGCTAGCGGAGAGTACAGATACGCAGTATTTT | CASSLLAESTDTQYF
TRBJ1-2 | NA | TRBD1 | 14 | TRBV5-1 | TGCGCCAGCAGCTTGGGACAGGGGGCGCCTGGCTACACCTTC | CASSLGQGAPGYTF
TRBJ2-7 | once | NA | 14 | TRBV5-1 | TGCGCCAGCAGCTTGGTTTCGGGGACTTACGAGCAGTACTTC | CASSLVSGTYEQYF
TRBJ2-7 | NA | NA | 15 | TRBV27 | TGTGCCAGCAAAGCGGGCGTGACATTATCCTACGAGCAGTACTTC | CASKAGVTLSYEQYF
TRBJ1-2 | NA | NA | 17 | TRBV11-2 | TGTGCCAGCAGCTTAGTGCCCCGCAGGGAATTAGACTATGGCTACACCTTC | CASSLVPRRELDYGYTF
TRBJ2-1 | NA | TRBD2 | 16 | TRBV5-4 | TGTGCCAGCAGCGCCGTCGGGAGGACGGGATACAATGAGCAGTTCTTC | CASSAVGRTGYNEQFF
TRBJ2-7 | NA | TRBD2 | 15 | TRBV5-1 | TGCGCCAGCAGCCCTACAACTAGCGGATCCTACGAGCAGTACTTC | CASSPTTSGSYEQYF
TRBJ1-3 | few | NA | 14 | TRBV7-9 | TGTGCCTATAGAACAGCTCCCTCTGGAAACACCATATATTTT | CAYRTAPSGNTIYF
TRBJ2-1 | NA | TRBD1 | 15 | TRBV15 | TGTGCCACCAGACCAGAGACAGGGTCCTACAATGAGCAGTTCTTC | CATRPETGSYNEQFF
TRBJ1-5 | NA | NA | 14 | TRBV27 | TGTGCCAGCAGTTTAGGGCAGGGAGGTCAGCCCCAGCATTTT | CASSLGQGGQPQHF
TRBJ1-5 | few | TRBD1 | 16 | TRBV7-9 | TGTGCCAGCAGCGGAAGAGAGACAGGGGTTGGACAGCCCCAGCATTTT | CASSGRETGVGQPQHF
TRBJ2-7 | NA | TRBD2 | 17 | TRBV5-1 | TGCGCCAGCAGCTTGGAGGCGGGAGGGTCCACCACCTACGAGCAGTACTTC | CASSLEAGGSTTYEQYF
TRBJ1-1 | NA | NA | 15 | TRBV28 | TGTGCCAGCAGTTTCCCCCTGGGGGGGATCTCTGAAGCTTTCTTT | CASSFPLGGISEAFF
TRBJ1-4 | NA | NA | 19 | TRBV7-9 | TGTGCCAGCAGCTTACATAGGTGGACAGCCCCTAGGGAAGGAGAAAAACTGTTTTTT | CASSLHRWTAPREGEKLFF
TRBJ1-1 | NA | NA | 13 | TRBV18 | TGTGCCAGCTCACCCGACATGAACACTGAAGCTTTCTTT | CASSPDMNTEAFF
TRBJ2-2 | NA | TRBD2 | 17 | TRBV7-6 | TGTGCCAGCAGCTTAGGATCCGGGACTAGCGGAATCGGGGAGCTGTTTTTT | CASSLGSGTSGIGELFF
TRBJ2-1 | NA | TRBD2 | 16 | TRBV9 | TGTGCCAGCAGCAGATCGGGACTAGCGGGCAGTCCACATCAGTTCTTC | CASSRSGLAGSPHQFF
TRBJ1-1 | NA | TRBD1 | 15 | TRBV30 | TGTGCCTGGAGTTCTGCTGGAGGGGGCGAGACTGAAGCTTTCTTT | CAWSSAGGGETEAFF
TRBJ2-7 | NA | NA | 17 | TRBV4-1 | TGCGCCAGCAGCCACATTTTGAACCGGGGACAAGGAGACGAGCAGTACTTC | CASSHILNRGQGDEQYF
TRBJ1-2 | NA | NA | 15 | TRBV5-4 | TGTGCCAGCAGCTCCGAAGCCTCGGGAGGCTATGGCTACACCTTC | CASSSEASGGYGYTF
TRBJ1-4 | once | TRBD1 | 17 | TRBV19 | TGTGCCAGTAGTATAGATCAGGGGACAGGCCAGGATGAAAAACTGTTTTTT | CASSIDQGTGQDEKLFF
TRBJ2-7 | NA | TRBD2 | 14 | TRBV9 | TGTGCCAGCAGCACTAGCGGGGCGGGTCGCGAGCAGTACTTC | CASSTSGAGREQYF